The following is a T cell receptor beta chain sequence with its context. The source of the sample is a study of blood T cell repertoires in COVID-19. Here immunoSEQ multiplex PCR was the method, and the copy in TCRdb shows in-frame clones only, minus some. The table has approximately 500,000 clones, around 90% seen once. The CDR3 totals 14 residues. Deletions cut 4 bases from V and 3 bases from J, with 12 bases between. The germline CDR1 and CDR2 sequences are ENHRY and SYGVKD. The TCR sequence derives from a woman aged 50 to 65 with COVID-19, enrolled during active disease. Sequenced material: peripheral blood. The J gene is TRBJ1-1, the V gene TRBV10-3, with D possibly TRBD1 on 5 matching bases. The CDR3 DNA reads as TGTGCCATCAGTGGATCAACGGGGGACACTGAAGCTTTCTTT. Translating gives CAISGSTGDTEAFF.